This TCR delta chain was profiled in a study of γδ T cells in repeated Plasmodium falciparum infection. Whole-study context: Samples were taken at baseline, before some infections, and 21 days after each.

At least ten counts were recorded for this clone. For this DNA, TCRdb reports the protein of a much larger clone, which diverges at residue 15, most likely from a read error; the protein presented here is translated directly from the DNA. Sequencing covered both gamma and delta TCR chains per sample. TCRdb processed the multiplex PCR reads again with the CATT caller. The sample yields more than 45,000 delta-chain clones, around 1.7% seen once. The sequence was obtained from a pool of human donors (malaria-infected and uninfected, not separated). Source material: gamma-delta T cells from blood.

Written as DNA, the CDR3 is TGTGCTCTTGGGGAACTAGTCTTCTGGAACTACTGGGGGATCACCGATAAACTCATCTTT. Its protein product is CALGELVFWNYWGITDKLIF. The J gene is TRDJ1, the V gene TRDV1, with 10 positions matching TRDD3. J gave up 1 base and V 0 bases, and 14 bases lay outside the gene matches. The V gene's germline CDR1 is TSWWSYY and CDR2 QGS. The length of the CDR3 is 20 residues.